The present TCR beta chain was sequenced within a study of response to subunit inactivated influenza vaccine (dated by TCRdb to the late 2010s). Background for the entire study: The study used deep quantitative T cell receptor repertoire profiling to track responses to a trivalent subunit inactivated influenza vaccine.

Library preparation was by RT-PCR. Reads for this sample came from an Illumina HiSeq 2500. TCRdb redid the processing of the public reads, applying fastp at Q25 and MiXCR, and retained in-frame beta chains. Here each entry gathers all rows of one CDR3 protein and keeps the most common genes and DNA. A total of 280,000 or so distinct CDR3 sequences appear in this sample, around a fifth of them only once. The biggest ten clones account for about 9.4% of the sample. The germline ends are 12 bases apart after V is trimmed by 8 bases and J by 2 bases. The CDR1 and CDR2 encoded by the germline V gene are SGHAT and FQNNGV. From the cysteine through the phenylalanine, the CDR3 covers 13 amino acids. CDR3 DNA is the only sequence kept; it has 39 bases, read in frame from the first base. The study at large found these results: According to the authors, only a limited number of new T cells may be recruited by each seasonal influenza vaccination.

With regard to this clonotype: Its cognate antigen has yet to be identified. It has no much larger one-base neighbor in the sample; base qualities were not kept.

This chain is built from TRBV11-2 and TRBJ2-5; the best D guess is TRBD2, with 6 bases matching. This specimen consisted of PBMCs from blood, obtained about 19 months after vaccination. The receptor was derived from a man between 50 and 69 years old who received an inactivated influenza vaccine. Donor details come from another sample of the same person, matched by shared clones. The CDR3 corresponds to CASHRGDQETQYF. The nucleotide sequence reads TGTGCCAGCCACCGCGGGGATCAAGAGACCCAGTACTTC.